This T cell receptor (beta chain) emerged from a study of Ad26.COV2.S vaccination and SARS-CoV-2 variants. Study at large: The trial was COV1001 and the donor's arm was Ad26.COV2.S. The authors gave Ad26.COV2.S intramuscularly, either once or twice 56 days apart. Study observations and caveats: Similar non-spike TCR breadth was observed in recipients of vaccine and of placebo.

On this clone itself: Antigen specificity is unknown.

Deletions cut 0 bases from V and 11 bases from J, with 10 bases between. Germline CDR1 LGHDT, CDR2 YNNKEL (reference sequence). CDR3 length: 12 residues. Clones were sequenced by immunoSEQ multiplex PCR, and TCRdb holds only the in-frame ones, with some missing. The sample includes some 330,000 clones, under 90% of them seen just once. As to treatment: around 19 received Ad26.COV2.S at low or high dose, single or two shots; 5 received placebo; per-sample allocation not given. Samples analyzed were those drawn on day 63 after the first vaccine or placebo injection. The vaccine delivered Wuhan-strain SARS-CoV-2 spike through an Ad26 vector.

Specimen: peripheral blood, collected in a trial of Ad26.COV2.S vaccine versus placebo. The sequence derives from a person between 18 and 60 years old who received the Ad26.COV2.S COVID-19 vaccine or a placebo. J is TRBJ1-2 and V is TRBV3-1 (or the pseudogene TRBV3-2); the D gene is possibly TRBD1 (6 bases). The CDR3 region is CASSQERDKYTF. Here the CDR3 DNA reads TGTGCCAGCAGCCAAGAAAGGGACAAATACACCTTC.